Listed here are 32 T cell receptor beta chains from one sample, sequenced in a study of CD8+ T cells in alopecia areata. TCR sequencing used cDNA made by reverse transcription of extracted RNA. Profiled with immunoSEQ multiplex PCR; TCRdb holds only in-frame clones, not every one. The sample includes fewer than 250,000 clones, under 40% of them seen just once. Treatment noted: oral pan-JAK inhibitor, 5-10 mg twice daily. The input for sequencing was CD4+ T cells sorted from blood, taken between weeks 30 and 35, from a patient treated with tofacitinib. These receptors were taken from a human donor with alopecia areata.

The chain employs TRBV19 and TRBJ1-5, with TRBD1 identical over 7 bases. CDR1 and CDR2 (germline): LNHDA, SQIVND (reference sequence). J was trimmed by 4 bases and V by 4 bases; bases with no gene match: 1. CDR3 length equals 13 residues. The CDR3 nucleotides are TGTGCCAGTAGTAGACAGGGAAATCAGCCCCAGCATTTT. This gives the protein CASSRQGNQPQHF.

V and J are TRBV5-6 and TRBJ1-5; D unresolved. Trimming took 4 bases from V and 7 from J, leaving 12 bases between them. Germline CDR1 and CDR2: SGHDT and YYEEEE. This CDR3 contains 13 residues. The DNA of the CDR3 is TGTGCCAGCAGCCACTGGGGTCGGCAGCCCCAGCATTTT. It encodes CASSHWGRQPQHF.

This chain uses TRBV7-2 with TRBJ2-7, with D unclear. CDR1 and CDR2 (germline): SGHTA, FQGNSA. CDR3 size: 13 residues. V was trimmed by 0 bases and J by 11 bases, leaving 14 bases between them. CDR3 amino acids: CASSLAATGVKYF. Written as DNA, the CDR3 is TGTGCCAGCAGCTTAGCCGCGACTGGGGTAAAGTACTTC.

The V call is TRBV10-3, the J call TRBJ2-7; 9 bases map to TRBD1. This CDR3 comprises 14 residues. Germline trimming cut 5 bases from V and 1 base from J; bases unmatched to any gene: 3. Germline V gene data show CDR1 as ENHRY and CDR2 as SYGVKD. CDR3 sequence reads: CAISPGTGSYEQYF. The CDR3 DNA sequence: TGTGCCATCAGTCCCGGGACAGGGTCCTACGAGCAGTACTTC.

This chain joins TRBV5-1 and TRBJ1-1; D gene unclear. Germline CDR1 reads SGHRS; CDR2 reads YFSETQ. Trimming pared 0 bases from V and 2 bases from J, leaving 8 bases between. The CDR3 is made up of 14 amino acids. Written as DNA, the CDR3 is TGCGCCAGCAGCTTGGGAGGCAGAAACACTGAAGCTTTCTTT. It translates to CASSLGGRNTEAFF.

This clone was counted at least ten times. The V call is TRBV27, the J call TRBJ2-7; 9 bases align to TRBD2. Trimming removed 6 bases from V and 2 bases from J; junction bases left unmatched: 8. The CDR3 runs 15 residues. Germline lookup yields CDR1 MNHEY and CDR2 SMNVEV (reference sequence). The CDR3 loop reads CASRRFAGGPYEQYF. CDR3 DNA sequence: TGTGCCAGCAGACGTTTTGCGGGGGGGCCCTACGAGCAGTACTTC.

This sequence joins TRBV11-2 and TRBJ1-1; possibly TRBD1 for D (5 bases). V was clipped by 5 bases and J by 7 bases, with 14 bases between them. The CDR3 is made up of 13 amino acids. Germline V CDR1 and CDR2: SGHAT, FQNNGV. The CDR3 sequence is CASSTQGVGEAFF. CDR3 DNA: TGTGCCAGCAGCACTCAGGGTGTCGGTGAAGCTTTCTTT.

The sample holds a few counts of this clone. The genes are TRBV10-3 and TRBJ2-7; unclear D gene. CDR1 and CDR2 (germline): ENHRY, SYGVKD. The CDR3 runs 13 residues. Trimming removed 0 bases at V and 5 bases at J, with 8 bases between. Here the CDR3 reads CAISESGVNEQYF. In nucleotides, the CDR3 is TGTGCCATCAGTGAGTCTGGGGTAAACGAGCAGTACTTC.

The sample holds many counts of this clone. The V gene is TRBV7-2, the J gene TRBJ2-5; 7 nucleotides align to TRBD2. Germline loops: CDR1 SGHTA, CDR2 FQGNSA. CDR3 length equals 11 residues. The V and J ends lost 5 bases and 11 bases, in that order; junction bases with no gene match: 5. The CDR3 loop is CASSPRTSQYF. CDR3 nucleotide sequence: TGTGCCAGCAGCCCTCGGACTAGTCAGTACTTC. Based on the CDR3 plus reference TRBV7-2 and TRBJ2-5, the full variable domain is GAGVSQSPSNKVTEKGKDVELRCDPISGHTALYWYRQSLGQGLEFLIYFQGNSAPDKSGLPSDRFSAERTGGSVSTLTIQRTQQEDSAVYLCASSPRTSQYFGPGTRLLVL.

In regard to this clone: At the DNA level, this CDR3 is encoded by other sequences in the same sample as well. CDR3 protein: CASSRTGEGNIQYF. CDR3 sequence (DNA): TGTGCCAGCAGTCGAACAGGGGAGGGGAACATTCAGTACTTC. The rearrangement uses TRBV27 and TRBJ2-4, with D perhaps given as TRBD1 or TRBD2 (7 bases each). Trimming left V 5 bases short and J 7 bases short, with 15 bases between. CDR3 length: 14 residues. CDR1 MNHEY and CDR2 SMNVEV come from the germline V gene (reference sequence).

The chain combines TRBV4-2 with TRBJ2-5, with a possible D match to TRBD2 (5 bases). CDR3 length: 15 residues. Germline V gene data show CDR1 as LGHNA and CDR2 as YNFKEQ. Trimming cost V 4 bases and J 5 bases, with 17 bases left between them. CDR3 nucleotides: TGTGCCAGCAGCCCTCGGCCCGGGCGGAGGGAGACCCAGTACTTC. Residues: CASSPRPGRRETQYF.

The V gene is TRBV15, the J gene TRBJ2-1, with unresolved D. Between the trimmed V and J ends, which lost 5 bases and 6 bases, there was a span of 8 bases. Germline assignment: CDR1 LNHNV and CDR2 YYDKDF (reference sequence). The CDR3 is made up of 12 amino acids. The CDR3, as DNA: TGTGCCACCAGCGCCCGTACCAATGAGCAGTTCTTC. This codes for CATSARTNEQFF.

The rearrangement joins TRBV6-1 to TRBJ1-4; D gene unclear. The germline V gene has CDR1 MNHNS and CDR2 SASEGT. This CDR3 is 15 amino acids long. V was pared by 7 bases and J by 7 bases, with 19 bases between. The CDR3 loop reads CASTKNEGRGEKLFF. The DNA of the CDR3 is TGTGCCAGCACCAAAAACGAGGGTCGTGGTGAAAAACTGTTTTTT.

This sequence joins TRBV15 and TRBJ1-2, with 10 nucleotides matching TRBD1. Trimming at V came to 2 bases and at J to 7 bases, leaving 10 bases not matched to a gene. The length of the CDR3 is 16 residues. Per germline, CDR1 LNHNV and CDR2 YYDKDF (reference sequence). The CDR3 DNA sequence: TGTGCCACCAGCAGACCCCCCGGGGACAGGGGAGTTGGCTACACCTTC. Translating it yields CATSRPPGDRGVGYTF.

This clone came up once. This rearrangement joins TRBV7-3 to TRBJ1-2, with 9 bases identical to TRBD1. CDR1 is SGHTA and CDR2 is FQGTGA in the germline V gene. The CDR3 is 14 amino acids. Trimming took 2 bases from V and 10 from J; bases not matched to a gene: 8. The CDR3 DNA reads TGTGCCAGCAGCTTATCCGGGACAGGGACTGTCTACACCTTC. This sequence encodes CASSLSGTGTVYTF.

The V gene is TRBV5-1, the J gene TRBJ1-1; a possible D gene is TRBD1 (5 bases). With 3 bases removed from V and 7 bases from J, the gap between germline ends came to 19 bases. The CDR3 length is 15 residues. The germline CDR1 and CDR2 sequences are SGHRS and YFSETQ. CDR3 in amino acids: CASSSNPGLHSEAFF. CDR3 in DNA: TGCGCCAGCAGCTCAAATCCGGGACTACATAGTGAAGCTTTCTTT.

CDR3 nucleotide sequence: TGTGCCAGCCGGGACAGCAATGAGCAGTTCTTC. Protein: CASRDSNEQFF. The chain couples TRBV2 to TRBJ2-1; 7 bases align to TRBD1. The CDR3 is made up of 11 amino acids. The V segment lost 8 bases and the J segment 6 bases; nucleotides outside the gene matches: 1. Germline values: CDR1 SNHLY, CDR2 FYNNEI.

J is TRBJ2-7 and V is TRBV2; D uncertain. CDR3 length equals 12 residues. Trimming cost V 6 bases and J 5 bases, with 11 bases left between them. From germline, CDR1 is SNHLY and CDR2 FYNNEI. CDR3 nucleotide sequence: TGTGCCAGCAGAGTCGACGGAAACGAGCAGTACTTC. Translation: CASRVDGNEQYF. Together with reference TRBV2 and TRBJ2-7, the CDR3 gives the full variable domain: EPEVTQTPSHQVTQMGQEVILRCVPISNHLYFYWYRQILGQKVEFLVSFYNNEISEKSEIFDDQFSVERPDGSNFTLKIRSTKLEDSAMYFCASRVDGNEQYFGPGTRLTVT.

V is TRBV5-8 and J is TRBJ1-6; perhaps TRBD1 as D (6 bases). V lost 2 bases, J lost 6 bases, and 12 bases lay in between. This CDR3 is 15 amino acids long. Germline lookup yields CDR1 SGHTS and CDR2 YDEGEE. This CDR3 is CASSFHTGSNSPLHF. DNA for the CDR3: TGTGCCAGCAGCTTTCACACAGGGAGTAATTCACCCCTCCACTTT.

The CDR3 DNA reads as TGTGCCAGCAGATTGGACAGGAGGGACACTGAAGCTTTCTTT. Translation: CASRLDRRDTEAFF. V usage is TRBV25-1 and J usage is TRBJ1-1, with 7 bases fitting TRBD1. The germline V gene encodes CDR1 MGHDK and CDR2 SYGVNS. The CDR3 covers 14 residues. V shed 6 bases, J shed 3 bases, and the junction held 7 bases outside the gene matches.

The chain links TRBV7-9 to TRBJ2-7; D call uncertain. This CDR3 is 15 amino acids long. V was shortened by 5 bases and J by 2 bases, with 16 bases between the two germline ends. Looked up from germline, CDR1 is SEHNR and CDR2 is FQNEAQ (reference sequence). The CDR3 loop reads CASSPPGLLTYEQYF. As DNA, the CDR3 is TGTGCCAGCAGCCCGCCGGGCCTCCTGACCTACGAGCAGTACTTC. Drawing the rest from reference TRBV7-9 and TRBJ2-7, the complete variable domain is DTGVSQNPRHKITKRGQNVTFRCDPISEHNRLYWYRQTLGQGPEFLTYFQNEAQLEKSRLLSDRFSAERPKGSFSTLEIQRTEQGDSAMYLCASSPPGLLTYEQYFGPGTRLTVT.

CDR3 in amino acids: CASSLGLGPYEQYF. The CDR3 region has the DNA TGTGCCAGCAGTCTTGGACTAGGCCCCTACGAGCAGTACTTC. The gene calls are TRBV27 and TRBJ2-7; 7 bases map to TRBD2. Germline V gene data show CDR1 as MNHEY and CDR2 as SMNVEV (reference sequence). V dropped 5 bases and J dropped 2; count of bases not matched to a gene: 6. The CDR3 covers 14 residues.

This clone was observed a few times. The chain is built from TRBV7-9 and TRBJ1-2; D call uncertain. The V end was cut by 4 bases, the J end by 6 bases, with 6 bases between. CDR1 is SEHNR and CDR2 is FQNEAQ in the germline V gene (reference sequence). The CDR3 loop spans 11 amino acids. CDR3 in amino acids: CASSWMDGYTF. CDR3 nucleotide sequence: TGTGCCAGCAGCTGGATGGATGGCTACACCTTC.

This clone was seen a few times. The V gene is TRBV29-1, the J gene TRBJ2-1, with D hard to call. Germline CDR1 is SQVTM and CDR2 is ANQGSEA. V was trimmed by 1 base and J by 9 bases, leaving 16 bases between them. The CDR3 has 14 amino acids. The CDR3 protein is CSVEGRLANTEQFF. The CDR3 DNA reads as TGCAGCGTTGAAGGTAGGCTCGCCAACACTGAGCAGTTCTTC.

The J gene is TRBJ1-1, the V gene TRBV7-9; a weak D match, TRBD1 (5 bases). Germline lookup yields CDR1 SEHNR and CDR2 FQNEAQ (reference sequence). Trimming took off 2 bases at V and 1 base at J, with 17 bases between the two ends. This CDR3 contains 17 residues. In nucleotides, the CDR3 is TGTGCCAGCAGCTTACACGGGACCCTTGATAGGAACACTGAAGCTTTCTTT. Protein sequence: CASSLHGTLDRNTEAFF. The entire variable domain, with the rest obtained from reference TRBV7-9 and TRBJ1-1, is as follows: DTGVSQNPRHKITKRGQNVTFRCDPISEHNRLYWYRQTLGQGPEFLTYFQNEAQLEKSRLLSDRFSAERPKGSFSTLEIQRTEQGDSAMYLCASSLHGTLDRNTEAFFGQGTRLTVV.

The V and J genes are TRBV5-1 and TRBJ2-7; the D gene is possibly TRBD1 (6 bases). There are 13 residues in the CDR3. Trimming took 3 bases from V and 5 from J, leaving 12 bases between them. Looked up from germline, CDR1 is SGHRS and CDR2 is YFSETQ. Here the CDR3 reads CASSSLDRNEQYF. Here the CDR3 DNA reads TGCGCCAGCAGCTCGCTAGACAGGAACGAGCAGTACTTC. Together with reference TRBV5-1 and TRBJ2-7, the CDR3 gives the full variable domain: KAGVTQTPRYLIKTRGQQVTLSCSPISGHRSVSWYQQTPGQGLQFLFEYFSETQRNKGNFPGRFSGRQFSNSRSEMNVSTLELGDSALYLCASSSLDRNEQYFGPGTRLTVT.

CDR3: CASSSRTSGSALQETQYF. DNA of the CDR3: TGTGCCAGCAGCTCGAGGACTAGCGGGAGTGCCCTCCAAGAGACCCAGTACTTC. The chain is built from TRBV7-9 and TRBJ2-5; 13 positions agree with TRBD2. This CDR3 has 18 residues. With 4 bases clipped from V and 1 base from J, the junction kept 9 bases outside the gene matches. Germline loops: CDR1 SEHNR, CDR2 FQNEAQ (reference sequence).

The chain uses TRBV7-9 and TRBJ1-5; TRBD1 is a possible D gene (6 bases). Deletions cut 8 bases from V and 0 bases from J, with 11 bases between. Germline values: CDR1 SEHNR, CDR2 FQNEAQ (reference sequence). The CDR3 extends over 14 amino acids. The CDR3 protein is CASSQGNSNQPQHF. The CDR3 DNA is TGTGCCAGCTCCCAGGGGAATAGCAATCAGCCCCAGCATTTT.

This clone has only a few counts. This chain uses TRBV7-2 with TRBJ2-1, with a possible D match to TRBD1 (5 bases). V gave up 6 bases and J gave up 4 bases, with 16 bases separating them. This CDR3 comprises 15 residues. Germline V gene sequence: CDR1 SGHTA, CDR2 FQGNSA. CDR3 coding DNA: TGTGCCAGCAGGGTAAAGGGGTTGGAATACAATGAGCAGTTCTTC. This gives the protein CASRVKGLEYNEQFF.

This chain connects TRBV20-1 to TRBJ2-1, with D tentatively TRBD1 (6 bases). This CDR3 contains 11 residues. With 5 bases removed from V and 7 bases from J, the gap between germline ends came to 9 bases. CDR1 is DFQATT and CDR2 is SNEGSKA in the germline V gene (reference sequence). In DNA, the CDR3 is TGCAGTGCTCTTAGGGGGAATGAGCAGTTCTTC. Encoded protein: CSALRGNEQFF.

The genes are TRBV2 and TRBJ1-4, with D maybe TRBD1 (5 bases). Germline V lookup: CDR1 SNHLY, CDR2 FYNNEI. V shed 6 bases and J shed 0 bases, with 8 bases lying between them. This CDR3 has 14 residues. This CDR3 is CASRSGTTNEKLFF. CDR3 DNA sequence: TGTGCCAGCAGGTCAGGGACAACTAATGAAAAACTGTTTTTT.

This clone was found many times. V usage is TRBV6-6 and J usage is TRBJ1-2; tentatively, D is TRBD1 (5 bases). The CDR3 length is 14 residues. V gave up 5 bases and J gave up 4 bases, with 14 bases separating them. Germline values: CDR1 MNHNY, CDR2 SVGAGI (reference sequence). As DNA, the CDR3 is TGTGCCAGCAGTAAGGGAGGGGTCCCCTATGGCTACACCTTC. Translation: CASSKGGVPYGYTF.